The source of this T cell receptor beta chain is a study of CXCR3-negative and CXCR3-positive naive CD8 T cells (dated by TCRdb to about 2019). Describing the broader study: About 135 million TRB reads were obtained in total, roughly 1.5 +/- 0.3 million reads per library. Diversity and physicochemical repertoire analyses covered roughly eleven donors pooled from two independent experiments. For the TRBV-TRBJ cluster analysis, the naive subsets came from roughly 5 donors, while the memory cells came from 3 donors.

For every CD8+ T cell subset, over 250,000 cells were flow-sorted straight into RLT lysis buffer, and each subset was sorted in triplicate. Peripheral blood mononuclear cells were isolated from buffy coats by standard density gradient centrifugation. Total RNA was extracted from sorted cells using an RNeasy Mini Kit. There are 15 amino acids in the CDR3, from cysteine to phenylalanine inclusive. DNA is not recorded here. CDR1 and CDR2 were assigned from the germline V gene as MNHEY and SVGAGI. Details on this clonotype: The target of this receptor is not known.

Overall study results and their limits: Surface CD5, linked to self-reactivity in mice, was comparable between naive subsets; TCR interaction strength was therefore also inferred from TRB CDR3 physicochemical properties. Repertoire diversity was comparably high in both naive subsets but much lower in memory CD8+ T cells. Within the same donor, TRBV-TRBJ usage looked similar between naive CXCR3-negative and CXCR3-positive cells, but memory cells had distinct patterns. Freshly isolated PBMCs were used for most assays because CXCR3 expression partially decreased after cryopreservation.

The run used a NextSeq 550. The Human TCR Profiling Kit (MiLaboratory) was used to make UMI-labeled 5' RACE TRB cDNA libraries. The full amount of extracted RNA was used for cDNA synthesis, and the full amount of resulting cDNA was used for PCR amplification. The libraries were made side by side, with each library going through the same number of PCR cycles. The study's processing was this. MIGEC and MiXCR extracted about 53,000 +/- 10,000 unique UMI-labeled TRB cDNA molecules per library, requiring at least two reads per UMI. Each library averaged roughly 40,000 +/- 10,000 functional in-frame TRB CDR3 nucleotide clonotypes without stop codons. After downsampling to 5000 UMI-labeled TRB molecules per sample, diversity metrics, including normalized Shannon-Wiener and Chao1, were computed in VDJtools. For the central five CDR3 residues, VDJtools calculated physicochemical properties weighted by clonotype size, namely interaction energy, strength, volume and Kidera factor 4. After TCRdb reprocessed the reads, each CDR3 protein sequence was kept as one row, without DNA. Here the V and J calls rest on TCRdb's processing, not on the authors' analysis. For this sample, the table gives about 56,000 distinct CDR3 sequences. 20% of the sample is held by the ten biggest clonotypes.

The rearrangement combines TRBV6-5 with TRBJ2-3; TCRdb calls TRBD2, which cannot be checked without DNA. Sample: memory CD8+ T cells from blood. In light of the paper, this sample's cell subset or site label describes: conventional CD8+ memory T cells (TMEM), sorted as controls. The TCR was taken from a human donor in good health. Some clones in this sample may be carry-over from other donors' samples. CDR3 loop: CATLDPAGGTDTQYF.